One and the same sample provided the 32 T cell receptor beta chains below, sequenced in a study of TIL therapy for anti-PD-1-resistant metastatic lung cancer. The libraries were made with immunoSEQ v3. The repertoire was sequenced with immunoSEQ multiplex PCR; TCRdb's copy has only in-frame clones and lacks some. Found here are a few thousand clones, roughly 64% of them singletons; the top ten hold roughly a tenth. Time point here: pre-treatment sample, taken before nivolumab and TIL therapy. Most excised metastases sampled were pleural nodules or supraclavicular lymph nodes. The specimen was tumor tissue, collected at baseline. The receptor source for this set is a man between 65 and 79 years old with non-small cell lung cancer.

The V call is TRBV6-1, the J call TRBJ1-2; D not certain. Looked up from germline, CDR1 is MNHNS and CDR2 is SASEGT. Trimming shortened V by 0 bases and J by 3 bases, and 8 bases separated the two germline ends. This CDR3 comprises 14 residues. CDR3 DNA: TGTGCCAGCAGTGAAGCGTTCGGGTACTATGGCTACACCTTC. It codes for CASSEAFGYYGYTF.

The V call is TRBV2, the J call TRBJ1-3; D may be TRBD1 (5 bases). Germline CDR1 reads SNHLY; CDR2 reads FYNNEI. The V gene lost 1 base and the J gene lost 8 bases, with 15 bases spanning the gap. The CDR3 contains 15 residues. The CDR3 region has the DNA TGTGCCAGCAGTGAAGAAGGCAGGGAATGGGACACCATATATTTT. Encoded protein: CASSEEGREWDTIYF.

The chain joins TRBV19 to TRBJ2-3, with 10 bases aligning to TRBD1. CDR3 length: 18 residues. With 0 bases clipped from V and 3 bases from J, the junction kept 9 bases outside the gene matches. Per germline, CDR1 LNHDA and CDR2 SQIVND (reference sequence). The CDR3 coding sequence is TGTGCCAGTAGTATAGATTGGACAGGGGGGTTAAGGACAGATACGCAGTATTTT. It specifies CASSIDWTGGLRTDTQYF.

In its sample, this clone was seen a few times. V and J are TRBV27 and TRBJ2-7; D is unresolved. V lost 4 bases and J 5 bases, leaving 9 bases between the germline ends. Germline V lookup: CDR1 MNHEY, CDR2 SMNVEV (reference sequence). The CDR3 is made up of 12 amino acids. CDR3 coding DNA: TGTGCCAGCAGTTCCCCCCCGGACGAGCAGTACTTC. This translates into CASSSPPDEQYF.

By share, this clone counts as large. The gene calls are TRBV5-6 and TRBJ1-2, with 7 nucleotides matching TRBD1. The CDR3 sequence is 14 residues long. Looked up from germline, CDR1 is SGHDT and CDR2 is YYEEEE. The J segment lost 3 bases and the V segment lost 1 base, leaving 3 bases of the junction unmatched. CDR3 protein: CASSLIGGDYGYTF. The CDR3 nucleotides read TGTGCCAGCAGCTTGATAGGGGGCGACTATGGCTACACCTTC.

This chain connects TRBV7-2 to TRBJ2-2, with a weak D call TRBD1 (6 bases). Germline V CDR1 and CDR2: SGHTA, FQGNSA. This CDR3 contains 16 residues. The germline V and J ends were trimmed by 7 bases and 2 bases, with 17 bases remaining between them. The CDR3 loop is CASNTYQGINTGELFF. The CDR3 DNA sequence: TGTGCCAGCAACACTTACCAGGGGATTAACACCGGGGAGCTGTTTTTT.

The gene calls are TRBV9 and TRBJ1-5; the D gene is possibly TRBD1 (6 bases). The CDR3 contains 15 residues. The V end lost 4 bases, the J end lost 4 bases, and 15 bases lay between the germline ends. Germline CDR1 and CDR2: SGDLS and YYNGEE. The CDR3 sequence is CASSLEGTPNQPQHF. CDR3 bases: TGTGCCAGCAGCTTAGAGGGGACACCAAATCAGCCCCAGCATTTT.

V usage is TRBV29-1 and J usage is TRBJ2-6; D tentatively reads TRBD1 or TRBD2 (5 bases each). This CDR3 is 17 amino acids long. The germline V gene encodes CDR1 SQVTM and CDR2 ANQGSEA. The V end was cut by 0 bases, the J end by 0 bases, with 12 bases between. The CDR3 protein is CSVEEGRAFSGANVLTF. The CDR3 DNA sequence: TGCAGCGTTGAAGAGGGACGCGCTTTCTCTGGGGCCAACGTCCTGACTTTC.

The V and J genes are TRBV5-6 and TRBJ1-6, with 7 bases identical to TRBD1. Germline V gene lookup returns CDR1 SGHDT and CDR2 YYEEEE. V gave up 1 base and J gave up 6 bases; unmatched junction bases: 10. This CDR3 is built from 17 residues. This CDR3 reads CASSLNRGAAPNSPLHF. The CDR3 DNA is TGTGCCAGCAGCTTGAACAGGGGCGCTGCGCCTAATTCACCCCTCCACTTT.

This clone was observed a few times. The chain links TRBV28 to TRBJ2-7; TRBD2 matches 8 bases. This CDR3 has 13 residues. V shed 3 bases, J shed 6 bases, and the junction held 4 bases outside the gene matches. The germline V gene encodes CDR1 MDHEN and CDR2 SYDVKM. The CDR3 DNA reads as TGTGCCAGCAGTTTTCCCGGGACTAGCGAGCAGTACTTC. It codes for CASSFPGTSEQYF.

CDR3 residues: CASSQVDRENTEAFF. In nucleotides, the CDR3 is TGCGCCAGCAGCCAGGTTGACAGGGAGAACACTGAAGCTTTCTTT. V gene TRBV4-1 combines with J gene TRBJ1-1; 7 bases match TRBD1. The CDR3 is made up of 15 amino acids. Germline loops: CDR1 MGHRA, CDR2 YSYEKL. V was pared by 3 bases and J by 1 base, with 5 bases of the junction left unmatched.

V is TRBV4-2 and J is TRBJ2-1, with 9 bases aligning to TRBD2. This CDR3 is 17 amino acids long. Unmatched junction bases numbered 9, after V lost 3 bases and J lost 3 bases. Looked up from germline, CDR1 is LGHNA and CDR2 is YNFKEQ. CDR3 protein: CASSQEGGTSSYNEQFF. The DNA of the CDR3 is TGTGCCAGCAGCCAGGAAGGAGGGACTAGCAGCTACAATGAGCAGTTCTTC.

The chain uses TRBV7-3 and TRBJ2-5; D unclear. Per germline, CDR1 SGHTA and CDR2 FQGTGA. The CDR3 has 16 amino acids. The V and J ends lost 2 bases and 5 bases respectively, with 18 bases between them. CDR3 nucleotides: TGTGCCAGCAGCTTAGGTTGGCGCCAGCTTCAGGAGACCCAGTACTTC. Translated, it gives CASSLGWRQLQETQYF.

V is TRBV5-4 and J is TRBJ1-4; TRBD1 matches 9 bases. Germline V lookup: CDR1 SGHNT, CDR2 YYREEE (reference sequence). Unmatched junction bases numbered 7, after V lost 4 bases and J lost 6 bases. This CDR3 comprises 15 residues. The CDR3 region has the DNA TGTGCCAGCAGCCAGAACAGGGGGCTGGATGAAAAACTGTTTTTT. It is translated as CASSQNRGLDEKLFF.

This chain connects TRBV11-1 to TRBJ2-1; tentative D call: TRBD2 (5 bases). Germline CDR1 and CDR2: SGHAT and FQDESV (reference sequence). V was cut by 5 bases and J by 8 bases, with 19 bases left in between. The CDR3 covers 15 residues. CDR3 residues: CASSIEEGSRYEQFF. The CDR3 coding sequence is TGTGCCAGCAGCATAGAAGAAGGGAGTAGATATGAGCAGTTCTTC.

V is TRBV27 and J is TRBJ1-5; 7 bases align to TRBD1. The CDR3 is 16 amino acids. Germline V gene data show CDR1 as MNHEY and CDR2 as SMNVEV (reference sequence). J lost 0 bases, V lost 0 bases, and 2 bases had no gene match. CDR3 residues: CASSLSGQFSNQPQHF. DNA of the CDR3: TGTGCCAGCAGTTTATCGGGACAGTTTAGCAATCAGCCCCAGCATTTT.

This clone was seen more than once but under ten times. The CDR3 DNA follows: TGTGCCAGCAGCTCTCCGGGACAGGCCTACGAGCAGTACTTC. Its translation is CASSSPGQAYEQYF. The chain combines TRBV7-8 with TRBJ2-7; 8 positions match TRBD1. The CDR3 is made up of 14 amino acids. With 4 bases clipped from V and 2 bases from J, the junction kept 4 bases outside the gene matches. Germline values: CDR1 SGHVS, CDR2 FQNEAQ.

The chain carries TRBV6-5 and TRBJ2-7, with no clear D. Trimming removed 6 bases from V and 2 bases from J, with 8 bases in between. CDR3 length: 12 residues. Germline V gene lookup returns CDR1 MNHEY and CDR2 SVGAGI. CDR3 loop: CASSIGPYEQYF. CDR3 sequence (DNA): TGTGCCAGCAGCATCGGCCCCTACGAGCAGTACTTC.

This clone was counted only a few times. This chain links TRBV5-1 with TRBJ1-3; possibly TRBD1 for D (5 bases). Germline V lookup: CDR1 SGHRS, CDR2 YFSETQ. The CDR3 has 14 amino acids. The V end was cut by 0 bases, the J end by 4 bases, with 8 bases between. The CDR3 sequence is CASSLDSGGNTIYF. The CDR3 nucleotides read TGCGCCAGCAGCTTGGACTCAGGGGGAAACACCATATATTTT.

The chain uses TRBV5-5 and TRBJ2-3, with D possibly matching TRBD2 (5 bases). Trimming left V 0 bases short and J 0 bases short, with 8 bases between. Germline lookup yields CDR1 SGHKS and CDR2 YYEKEE (reference sequence). The CDR3 is 15 amino acids. In DNA, the CDR3 is TGTGCCAGCAGCTTGGACGGGATTAGCACAGATACGCAGTATTTT. Amino acid sequence: CASSLDGISTDTQYF.

The J gene is TRBJ1-5, the V gene TRBV6-5; 8 bases fit TRBD1. Per germline, CDR1 MNHEY and CDR2 SVGAGI. The CDR3 spans 15 residues. V lost 5 bases, J lost 0 bases, and 3 bases stayed unmatched. Here the CDR3 reads CASSGQGFSNQPQHF. The CDR3 DNA sequence: TGTGCCAGCAGTGGACAGGGTTTTAGCAATCAGCCCCAGCATTTT.

In DNA form, the CDR3 reads TGTGCCAGCAGCAGAGAACAGTTGGGTTCCTACGAGCAGTACTTC. Amino acid sequence: CASSREQLGSYEQYF. The chain recombines TRBV21-1 with TRBJ2-7; the listed D gene, TRBD1, was not tested against the DNA. TRBV21-1 is a documented pseudogene. There are 15 residues in the CDR3.

The sample holds a few counts of this clone. The CDR3 DNA sequence: TGTGCCAGCAGCTTAGACGGTGGCAGGGGGCGTAATGAAGCTTTCTTT. Encoded protein: CASSLDGGRGRNEAFF. This rearrangement joins TRBV7-9 to TRBJ1-1; 8 nucleotides agree with TRBD1. Germline assignment: CDR1 SEHNR and CDR2 FQNEAQ (reference sequence). The CDR3 totals 16 residues. With V trimmed by 1 base and J by 7 bases, 11 bases remained unmatched.

The CDR3 sequence is CASSPGDRFTGELFF. DNA of the CDR3: TGTGCCAGCAGTCCAGGGGACAGATTCACCGGGGAGCTGTTTTTT. The chain couples TRBV27 to TRBJ2-2; 7 nucleotides line up with TRBD1. This CDR3 has 15 amino acids. Trimming at V came to 5 bases and at J to 4 bases, leaving 7 bases not matched to a gene. Germline V gene sequence: CDR1 MNHEY, CDR2 SMNVEV (reference sequence).

This clone has more than one count but fewer than ten. The chain combines TRBV30 with TRBJ2-7, with unresolved D. Trimming shortened V by 3 bases and J by 9 bases, and 15 bases separated the two germline ends. CDR1 and CDR2 (germline): GTSNPN, SVGIG (reference sequence). The CDR3 is 12 amino acids. The CDR3 region has the DNA TGTGCCTGGAGGGGGAATCACTTGGCGCAGTACTTC. It encodes CAWRGNHLAQYF.

This clone was seen a few times. The chain recombines TRBV19 with TRBJ1-4; D is unclear. Germline V lookup: CDR1 LNHDA, CDR2 SQIVND (reference sequence). The CDR3 is 16 amino acids. The germline V and J ends were trimmed by 6 bases and 3 bases, with 17 bases remaining between them. The CDR3 is CASRRTFRESNEKLFF. As DNA, the CDR3 is TGTGCCAGTAGGCGCACCTTCAGAGAATCTAATGAAAAACTGTTTTTT.

A remark on this clone: A junction end diverges from the germline sequence, so it may reflect a read error. J is TRBJ1-1 and V is TRBV28, with D possibly matching TRBD1 (5 bases). This CDR3 region has 15 residues. CDR1 MDHEN and CDR2 SYDVKM come from the germline V gene. CDR3 sequence reads: CASILRRGLNTEAFF. As DNA, the CDR3 is TGTGCCAGCATTTTAAGGAGGGGATTGAACACTGAAGCTTTCTTT. Supplemented by reference TRBV28 and TRBJ1-1, the full variable domain reads DVKVTQSSRYLVKRTGEKVFLECVQDMDHENMFWYRQDPGLGLRLIYFSYDVKMKEKGDIPEGYSVSREKKERFSLILESASTNQTSMYLCASILRRGLNTEAFFGQGTRLTVV.

This chain uses TRBV4-2 with TRBJ2-2, with no clear D. This CDR3 region has 13 residues. Germline loops: CDR1 LGHNA, CDR2 YNFKEQ. V gave up 1 base and J gave up 6 bases, with 6 bases separating them. CDR3 sequence reads: CASSQVGSGELFF. CDR3 nucleotides: TGTGCCAGCAGCCAAGTTGGATCCGGGGAGCTGTTTTTT.

This sequence joins TRBV4-3 and TRBJ1-1; D is undetermined. Trimming left V 2 bases short and J 3 bases short, with 13 bases between. Looked up from germline, CDR1 is LGHNA and CDR2 is YSLEER. CDR3 size: 15 residues. The CDR3: CASSQFNLMDTEAFF. CDR3 nucleotides: TGCGCCAGCAGCCAATTCAACCTTATGGACACTGAAGCTTTCTTT.

This clone was seen more than once but under ten times. The V gene is TRBV7-2, the J gene TRBJ1-5; 11 nucleotides match TRBD1. The CDR3 consists of 18 residues. The junction had 13 bases not matched to a gene; V was cut back by 2 bases and J by 7 bases. CDR1 and CDR2 (germline): SGHTA, FQGNSA. The CDR3 loop is CASSLFLPGTGGYQPQHF. Here the CDR3 DNA reads TGTGCCAGCAGCTTATTCCTTCCCGGGACAGGGGGTTACCAGCCCCAGCATTTT.

This clone was picked up one time. This chain connects TRBV9 to TRBJ2-2, with D possibly TRBD1 on 6 matching bases. The CDR3 loop spans 18 amino acids. Germline V gene sequence: CDR1 SGDLS, CDR2 YYNGEE. V was cut by 1 base and J by 6 bases, with 22 bases left in between. CDR3 DNA sequence: TGTGCCAGCAGCGTAATGCCCGGAACAGGGTCTGGGTCCGGGGAGCTGTTTTTT. The encoded protein is CASSVMPGTGSGSGELFF.

The V gene is TRBV6-1, the J gene TRBJ1-3; D call uncertain. Trimming pared 4 bases from V and 0 bases from J, leaving 10 bases between. This CDR3 contains 15 residues. Germline V gives CDR1 MNHNS, CDR2 SASEGT. CDR3 sequence reads: CASSAQQFSGNTIYF. Here the CDR3 DNA reads TGTGCCAGCAGTGCCCAACAATTCTCTGGAAACACCATATATTTT.